These T cell receptor beta chains were read from a single sample in a study of OX40 agonist ivuxolimab in advanced cancers. Assay used: immunoSEQ multiplex PCR; TCRdb lists only in-frame clones, some missing. The sample yields about 63,000 clones, about 81% seen once. Specimen: CD4+ or CD8+ T cells sorted from blood, collected in a trial of the OX40 agonist ivuxolimab. The receptor source for this set is an adult with an advanced solid tumor such as melanoma, head and neck, liver or kidney cancer. The CDR3 runs from the conserved cysteine through the conserved F or W. The D gene is left open where the match is weak. Rows give clone size only sometimes, using once, few, many, or a class for an expanded clone.

D gene	V gene	clone size	J gene	CDR3 protein	CDR3 DNA
TRBD1	TRBV30	once	TRBJ2-3	CAWSLTGGGADTQYF	TGTGCCTGGAGTCTAACAGGGGGCGGTGCAGATACGCAGTATTTT
-	TRBV7-3	-	TRBJ1-1	CASLPDHSSTEAFF	TGTGCCAGCTTACCCGACCACAGCTCGACTGAAGCTTTCTTT
-	TRBV2	-	TRBJ1-1	CATTLSLLLTTEAFF	TGTGCCACCACCCTTTCCCTACTGTTGACCACTGAAGCTTTCTTT
-	TRBV2	-	TRBJ2-5	CASRMGHGWETQYF	TGTGCCAGCAGAATGGGACACGGCTGGGAGACCCAGTACTTC
-	TRBV19	-	TRBJ1-1	CASSTPGRETEAFF	TGTGCCAGTAGTACCCCAGGCAGGGAGACTGAAGCTTTCTTT
-	TRBV9	few	TRBJ1-2	CASSVDSNYGYTF	TGTGCCAGCAGCGTAGACAGCAACTATGGCTACACCTTC
-	TRBV5-1	-	TRBJ2-5	CASSLRPSSLRETQYF	TGCGCCAGCAGCTTGCGTCCCAGTAGCTTGAGGGAGACCCAGTACTTC
TRBD2	TRBV19	-	TRBJ2-3	CATSESGADTQYF	TGTGCCACCTCAGAAAGCGGGGCAGATACGCAGTATTTT
-	TRBV7-9	-	TRBJ1-4	CASSPSGGGVREKLFF	TGTGCCAGCAGCCCGTCGGGAGGGGGTGTCCGCGAAAAACTGTTTTTT
-	TRBV7-2	-	TRBJ1-5	CASSLDSGGNQPQHF	TGTGCCAGCAGCTTAGATTCGGGAGGCAATCAGCCCCAGCATTTT
-	TRBV30	-	TRBJ1-4	CAWSVHTWNEKLFF	TGTGCCTGGAGTGTACATACCTGGAATGAAAAACTGTTTTTT
TRBD2	TRBV19	-	TRBJ2-2	CASSVLAGVTETGELFF	TGTGCCAGTAGTGTTTTAGCGGGGGTTACTGAGACCGGGGAGCTGTTTTTT
-	TRBV5-1	-	TRBJ2-2	CASSLAPGLVTGELFF	TGCGCCAGCAGCTTGGCCCCAGGGCTGGTTACCGGGGAGCTGTTTTTT
TRBD1	TRBV10-1	few	TRBJ2-2	CASRGQGATGELFF	TGCGCCAGCAGAGGACAGGGGGCTACCGGGGAGCTGTTTTTT
TRBD2	TRBV30	-	TRBJ2-3	CAWNVAGVRTDTQYF	TGTGCCTGGAACGTCGCGGGGGTCCGCACAGATACGCAGTATTTT
-	TRBV5-1	few	TRBJ2-7	CASSLGGGRYEQYF	TGCGCCAGCAGCTTGGGAGGGGGTCGCTACGAGCAGTACTTC
-	TRBV5-4	-	TRBJ1-1	CASSLLGAVTEAFF	TGTGCCAGCAGCTTGTTGGGGGCCGTCACTGAAGCTTTCTTT
TRBD1	TRBV18	-	TRBJ1-5	CASSPMGGQGTQPQHF	TGTGCCAGCTCACCAATGGGAGGACAGGGGACTCAGCCCCAGCATTTT
-	TRBV4-3	few	TRBJ1-1	CASSQEFRQGQAFF	TGCGCCAGCAGCCAAGAGTTTAGGCAGGGCCAAGCTTTCTTT
TRBD1	TRBV14	-	TRBJ2-7	CASRWDRSYEQYF	TGTGCCAGCAGATGGGACAGGTCCTACGAGCAGTACTTC
-	TRBV10-3	-	TRBJ2-5	CAISASGTYQETQYF	TGTGCCATCAGCGCCTCAGGCACCTACCAAGAGACCCAGTACTTC
-	TRBV7-9	-	TRBJ1-5	CAIEDGYSNQPQHF	TGTGCCATAGAGGACGGCTATAGCAATCAGCCCCAGCATTTT
TRBD2	TRBV6-1	-	TRBJ2-1	CASRSSGEGYEQFF	TGTGCCAGCAGGTCTAGCGGGGAGGGGTATGAGCAGTTCTTC
-	TRBV27	-	TRBJ2-2	CASRGNTALLGELFF	TGTGCCAGCAGAGGAAACACAGCCCTGCTCGGGGAGCTGTTTTTT
TRBD1	TRBV18	-	TRBJ1-6	CASSPPGQGLSSSPLHF	TGTGCCAGCTCACCCCCGGGACAGGGGCTCTCAAGTTCACCCCTCCACTTT
-	TRBV27	-	TRBJ1-5	CASSLKLNQPQHF	TGTGCCAGCAGTCTCAAACTAAATCAGCCCCAGCATTTT
TRBD1	TRBV5-1	-	TRBJ2-1	CASSFFGQDNEQFF	TGCGCCAGCAGCTTTTTCGGACAGGACAATGAGCAGTTCTTC
-	TRBV18	-	TRBJ1-1	CASSPQSGSGTEAFF	TGTGCCAGCTCACCACAGTCGGGGTCGGGCACTGAAGCTTTCTTT
-	TRBV7-2	-	TRBJ1-6	CASSLVEGRSPLHF	TGTGCCAGCAGCTTGGTCGAGGGACGTTCACCCCTCCACTTT
-	TRBV6-1	-	TRBJ1-1	CASSLAVTGTEAFF	TGTGCCAGCAGCTTAGCCGTTACAGGGACTGAAGCTTTCTTT
TRBD1	TRBV7-8	-	TRBJ2-7	CASSSPGQGIYEQYF	TGTGCCAGCAGCTCCCCGGGACAGGGGATCTACGAGCAGTACTTC
-	TRBV14	-	TRBJ1-1	CASSLPGRASTEAFF	TGTGCCAGCAGCCTCCCCGGGAGGGCCAGCACTGAAGCTTTCTTT
-	TRBV30	-	TRBJ1-2	CAWSVHGSYGYTF	TGTGCCTGGAGTGTACATGGCAGCTATGGCTACACCTTC
TRBD1	TRBV6-4	few	TRBJ1-1	CASSEQGGDTEAFF	TGTGCCAGCAGTGAACAGGGGGGGGACACTGAAGCTTTCTTT
-	TRBV9	-	TRBJ1-2	CASSVGAFMGGYTF	TGTGCCAGCAGCGTAGGAGCCTTCATGGGGGGCTACACCTTC
-	TRBV29-1	-	TRBJ2-6	CSVEKDVDSGANVLTF	TGCAGCGTTGAAAAGGATGTAGACTCTGGGGCCAACGTCCTGACTTTC
TRBD1	TRBV2	-	TRBJ1-2	CASNPGQDIYGYTF	TGTGCCAGCAATCCCGGACAGGACATCTATGGCTACACCTTC
-	TRBV5-1	-	TRBJ1-2	CASSSSDRSRLYGYTF	TGCGCCAGCAGCTCTTCAGACAGGTCTAGACTGTATGGCTACACCTTC
TRBD1	TRBV5-1	once	TRBJ1-5	CASSPTGDANQPQHF	TGCGCCAGCAGCCCGACAGGGGACGCCAATCAGCCCCAGCATTTT
-	TRBV2	-	TRBJ1-6	CASSESITLSPLHF	TGTGCCAGCAGTGAAAGTATTACTCTTTCACCCCTCCACTTT
-	TRBV7-2	-	TRBJ2-1	CASSLLVRVRNEQFF	TGTGCCAGCAGCTTACTAGTACGGGTAAGGAATGAGCAGTTCTTC